This is a list of T cell receptor beta chains from one sample in a study of blood T cell repertoires in COVID-19. This table comes from immunoSEQ multiplex PCR, and its TCRdb copy is limited to in-frame clones, with some not included. The table records around 280,000 clones, around 90% of them present only once. The sample was PBMCs or T cells enriched from blood (not recorded which). Receptor source: a woman aged 40 to 55 who had recovered from COVID-19. Both conserved end residues are part of each CDR3. Fields, in order: V gene, J gene, CDR3 length, clone size, D gene, CDR3 protein, CDR3 DNA. The D gene is left open where the match is weak. Size is stated for part of the rows, as once, few or many counts, or as a class when the clone is expanded.

TRBV4-1,TRBJ2-3,15,NA,NA,CASSRGASLTDTQYF,TGCGCCAGCAGCCGAGGAGCTAGCCTCACAGATACGCAGTATTTT
TRBV7-9,TRBJ1-1,15,NA,TRBD1,CASRGETGPDTEAFF,TGTGCCAGCAGAGGAGAGACAGGGCCCGACACTGAAGCTTTCTTT
TRBV19,TRBJ2-4,15,NA,TRBD2,CASRTATSSKNIQYF,TGTGCCAGTAGAACCGCGACTAGCTCCAAAAACATTCAGTACTTC
TRBV3-1/TRBV3-2,TRBJ1-3,14,NA,NA,CASTDRDSGNTIYF,TGTGCCAGCACAGACAGAGACTCTGGAAACACCATATATTTT
TRBV29-1,TRBJ1-4,13,NA,TRBD1,CSARTGLTEKLFF,TGCAGCGCTCGGACAGGGCTGACTGAAAAACTGTTTTTT
TRBV5-6,TRBJ1-2,16,NA,NA,CASSEAQNRPAYGYTF,TGTGCCAGCAGCGAAGCCCAAAACAGGCCTGCCTATGGCTACACCTTC
TRBV30,TRBJ1-2,14,NA,TRBD1,CAWSRDRGMGGYTF,TGTGCCTGGTCCCGGGACAGGGGGATGGGCGGCTACACCTTC
TRBV27,TRBJ2-1,17,NA,NA,CASSSSGAGIHYNEQFF,TGTGCCAGCAGTTCCTCCGGTGCGGGGATCCACTACAATGAGCAGTTCTTC
TRBV14,TRBJ2-5,17,once,NA,CASSQEAGWGHQETQYF,TGTGCCAGCAGCCAAGAGGCAGGTTGGGGGCACCAAGAGACCCAGTACTTC
TRBV7-6,TRBJ2-2,16,NA,NA,CASSPGSRGNTGELFF,TGTGCCAGCAGCCCCGGGAGTAGGGGAAACACCGGGGAGCTGTTTTTT
TRBV3-1/TRBV3-2,TRBJ1-1,13,NA,NA,CASSRNQGTEAFF,TGTGCCAGCAGCCGCAATCAGGGGACTGAAGCTTTCTTT
TRBV19,TRBJ2-6,14,NA,TRBD1,CASRDRAGANVLTF,TGTGCCAGTAGGGACAGGGCTGGGGCCAACGTCCTGACTTTC
TRBV27,TRBJ2-3,15,NA,NA,CASSLFAGRTDTQYF,TGTGCCAGCAGTTTATTTGCAGGGAGGACAGATACGCAGTATTTT
TRBV11-2,TRBJ2-1,16,once,TRBD2,CASSLSRSSGKNEQFF,TGTGCCAGCAGTCTTAGTAGGTCTAGCGGGAAGAATGAGCAGTTCTTC
TRBV15,TRBJ1-2,14,once,NA,CATSRDFGGYGYTF,TGTGCCACCAGCAGAGATTTCGGGGGGTATGGCTACACCTTC
TRBV6-6,TRBJ1-2,17,NA,TRBD1,CASTPSFTGTGGDGYTF,TGTGCCAGCACTCCATCTTTTACCGGGACAGGGGGCGATGGCTACACCTTC
TRBV19,TRBJ1-2,14,NA,NA,CASSIERASYGYTF,TGTGCCAGTAGTATAGAGAGGGCCTCCTATGGCTACACCTTC
TRBV6-4,TRBJ1-3,16,NA,NA,CASSVRSSPSGNTIYF,TGTGCCAGCAGTGTCAGAAGTTCCCCCTCTGGAAACACCATATATTTT
TRBV27,TRBJ1-2,16,NA,NA,CASSSSTSGNHYGYTF,TGTGCCAGCAGTTCTTCTACGTCGGGTAACCACTATGGCTACACCTTC
TRBV5-4,TRBJ1-2,14,NA,TRBD1,CASSPYLQGSGYTF,TGTGCCAGCAGCCCTTATCTACAGGGGAGTGGCTACACCTTC
TRBV18,TRBJ1-2,15,few,NA,CASSPFGAANYGYTF,TGTGCCAGCTCACCGTTTGGGGCAGCTAACTATGGCTACACCTTC
TRBV30,TRBJ1-1,13,once,NA,CAWSVGQGLRAFF,TGTGCCTGGAGTGTCGGGCAGGGCCTTAGAGCTTTCTTT
TRBV27,TRBJ2-6,17,NA,NA,CASSPRSLGSGANVLTF,TGTGCCAGCAGTCCCAGAAGTTTGGGGAGCGGGGCCAACGTCCTGACTTTC
TRBV18,TRBJ2-7,14,once,TRBD1,CASSPRQGTYEQYF,TGTGCCAGCTCACCCCGACAGGGAACCTACGAGCAGTACTTC
TRBV7-9,TRBJ2-1,15,NA,NA,CASSLGAGRGNEQFF,TGTGCCAGCAGCTTAGGTGCAGGGCGCGGCAATGAGCAGTTCTTC
TRBV5-8,TRBJ2-7,15,NA,NA,CASSFMVPTSYEQYF,TGTGCCAGCAGCTTCATGGTCCCCACTAGTTACGAGCAGTACTTC
TRBV7-9,TRBJ2-1,12,NA,NA,CASSLLRDEQFF,TGTGCCAGCAGCTTACTGCGGGATGAGCAGTTCTTC
TRBV19,TRBJ1-4,16,NA,NA,CASSITGESTNEKLFF,TGTGCCAGTAGTATCACCGGGGAGTCAACTAATGAAAAACTGTTTTTT
TRBV21-1,TRBJ2-3,16,NA,NA,CASSTRLAGEADTQYF,TGTGCCAGCAGCACGAGACTAGCAGGTGAAGCAGATACGCAGTATTTT
TRBV6-5,TRBJ1-2,13,NA,NA,CASSSSGVRGYTF,TGTGCCAGCAGCTCTTCAGGGGTTCGTGGCTACACCTTC
TRBV21-1,TRBJ2-5,17,NA,NA,CASSKVCGGRKQETQYF,TGTGCCAGCAGCAAAGTTTGCGGGGGGAGAAAACAAGAGACCCAGTACTTC
TRBV30,TRBJ1-1,18,NA,TRBD1,CAWSVFRGADRLNTEAFF,TGTGCCTGGAGTGTATTCAGGGGGGCGGACAGACTGAACACTGAAGCTTTCTTT
TRBV3-1/TRBV3-2,TRBJ2-5,15,NA,NA,CASSPGIARWETQYF,TGTGCCAGCAGCCCCGGGATAGCAAGGTGGGAGACCCAGTACTTC
TRBV5-5,TRBJ1-5,17,NA,NA,CASSPGTGRASNQPQHF,TGTGCCAGCAGCCCCGGGACGGGGAGGGCTAGCAATCAGCCCCAGCATTTT
TRBV11-2,TRBJ2-3,12,NA,NA,CATARGTDTQYF,TGTGCCACCGCGAGGGGCACAGATACGCAGTATTTT
TRBV10-2,TRBJ2-3,16,NA,TRBD2,CASSEWSSGRTDTQYF,TGCGCCAGCAGTGAGTGGTCTAGCGGGAGAACAGATACGCAGTATTTT
TRBV7-3,TRBJ1-1,13,NA,NA,CATRQAANTEAFF,TGTGCCACCCGACAGGCGGCGAACACTGAAGCTTTCTTT
TRBV14,TRBJ2-1,15,few,TRBD1,CASSPGTGFGNEQFF,TGTGCCAGCAGCCCCGGGACAGGGTTCGGCAATGAGCAGTTCTTC
TRBV18,TRBJ1-3,14,NA,TRBD1,CASSPQTGGNTIYF,TGTGCCAGCTCACCACAGACAGGGGGAAACACCATATATTTT
TRBV5-4,TRBJ2-7,15,once,NA,CASSLGSSTSYEQYF,TGTGCCAGCAGCTTGGGCTCTAGTACTTCCTACGAGCAGTACTTC
TRBV12-5,TRBJ1-2,14,NA,NA,CASGFLGHRYGYTF,TGTGCTAGTGGTTTTCTGGGACATCGTTATGGCTACACCTTC
TRBV5-1,TRBJ1-2,12,NA,NA,CASSVDGYGYTF,TGCGCCAGCAGCGTCGACGGGTATGGCTACACCTTC
TRBV19,TRBJ2-7,14,NA,TRBD2,CASSIKGGRHEQYF,TGTGCCAGTAGTATTAAGGGAGGGCGGCACGAGCAGTACTTC
TRBV4-1,TRBJ1-2,13,NA,TRBD1,CASSPRDRGGYTF,TGCGCCAGCAGCCCCCGGGACAGGGGTGGCTACACCTTC
TRBV5-5,TRBJ1-2,15,NA,NA,CASSFWDTQDYGYTF,TGTGCCAGCAGCTTTTGGGACACACAAGATTATGGCTACACCTTC
TRBV5-1,TRBJ1-6,13,NA,NA,CASSLVGDSPLHF,TGCGCCAGCAGCTTGGTAGGAGATTCACCCCTCCACTTT
TRBV19,TRBJ1-3,15,NA,NA,CASSIDSTAGNTIYF,TGTGCCAGTAGTATAGATTCGACAGCTGGAAACACCATATATTTT
TRBV2,TRBJ1-3,15,NA,NA,CASFGERGTGNTIYF,TGTGCCAGCTTTGGGGAAAGGGGCACTGGAAACACCATATATTTT
TRBV7-2,TRBJ1-1,13,NA,NA,CASSLEGGRGASF,TGTGCCAGCAGCTTAGAGGGGGGGCGAGGGGCCTCGTTT
TRBV9,TRBJ1-4,15,NA,TRBD1,CASSLNSQGNEKLFF,TGTGCCAGCAGCCTCAACTCACAGGGGAATGAAAAACTGTTTTTT
TRBV5-5,TRBJ1-6,15,NA,TRBD1,CASRTGTGDNSPLHF,TGTGCCAGCAGAACCGGGACAGGGGATAATTCACCCCTCCACTTT
TRBV7-2,TRBJ1-1,12,NA,NA,CASSQDSGVAFF,TGTGCCAGCAGTCAAGACAGTGGGGTAGCTTTCTTT
TRBV7-2,TRBJ2-3,16,NA,TRBD2,CASSSRAGGGTDTQYF,TGTGCCAGCAGCTCAAGAGCGGGAGGTGGGACAGATACGCAGTATTTT
TRBV13,TRBJ1-1,16,NA,TRBD1,CASSTRQGDVGTEAFF,TGTGCCAGCAGCACCCGACAGGGCGACGTTGGCACTGAAGCTTTCTTT
TRBV2,TRBJ1-1,13,NA,NA,CASSAEGRTEAFF,TGTGCCAGCAGTGCCGAGGGTCGGACTGAAGCTTTCTTT
TRBV7-2,TRBJ2-5,14,NA,TRBD2,CASTHGGTGGAQYF,TGTGCCAGCACCCACGGGGGGACTGGCGGGGCCCAGTACTTC
TRBV19,TRBJ2-1,15,NA,TRBD2,CASSFNGGARGEQFF,TGTGCCAGTAGTTTCAACGGGGGGGCCAGGGGTGAGCAGTTCTTC
TRBV14,TRBJ1-2,15,NA,NA,CASSQMTEFNYGYTF,TGTGCCAGCAGCCAAATGACAGAATTTAACTATGGCTACACCTTC
TRBV3-1/TRBV3-2,TRBJ1-2,14,NA,NA,CASSHRRASHGYTF,TGTGCCAGCAGCCACCGCAGGGCGTCGCATGGCTACACCTTC
TRBV6-5,TRBJ1-6,14,NA,NA,CASSYGGGRSPLHF,TGTGCCAGCAGCTACGGGGGCGGGCGGTCACCCCTCCACTTT